Listed here is a single TCR beta chain. Per germline, CDR1 SGHVS and CDR2 FQNEAQ. Trimming shortened V by 0 bases and J by 7 bases, and 15 bases separated the two germline ends. This CDR3 spans 16 amino acids. This sample is drawn from a study of technical replicates of blood from a few donors. TCRdb's copy holds only in-frame clones and misses some; the assay was immunoSEQ multiplex PCR. The data hold about 79,000 clones, with approximately 94% observed a single time. The rearrangement joins TRBV7-8 to TRBJ1-4; perhaps TRBD1 as D (5 bases). The receptor's source is a human donor in good health. The sample was T cells isolated from PBMCs. CDR3 DNA: TGTGCCAGCAGCTTAGCGGAGGGGAGAGGTGGTGAAAAACTGTTTTTT. Amino acids: CASSLAEGRGGEKLFF.